This is a list of T cell receptor beta chains from one sample in a study of shared clonotypes between healthy human individuals. Generated by immunoSEQ multiplex PCR, the TCRdb table keeps only in-frame clones and is missing some. This table has some 2,100,000 clones, about 93% appearing once. The sample comprised naive CD8+ T cells from PBMCs. Receptors originate from a man in his late teens or twenties in good health. Some clones in this sample may be carry-over from other donors' samples. Each CDR3 is given with its conserved first and last residue. A D gene is named only where the DNA matches it firmly. Where a row states a size, it is once, few, many or the class of an expanded clone; other rows omit it.

d_gene	j_gene	v_gene	abundance	CDR3nt	CDR3aa
-	TRBJ2-3	TRBV11-3	-	TGTGCCAGCAGCTTAGCAGGGGTAGATACGCAGTATTTT	CASSLAGVDTQYF
-	TRBJ2-1	TRBV7-9	once	TGTGCCAGCAGCCCTCGGACCTACAATGAGCAGTTCTTC	CASSPRTYNEQFF
TRBD2	TRBJ2-1	TRBV9	once	TGTGCCAGCAGCGTGGCGCGGGGGTCCTACAATGAGCAGTTCTTC	CASSVARGSYNEQFF
-	TRBJ1-2	TRBV30	-	TGTGCCTGGAGTCTAGAGGACGGAGCTAACTATGGCTACACCTTC	CAWSLEDGANYGYTF
TRBD2	TRBJ2-1	TRBV2	-	TGTGCCAGCTGGGGGGGCAATGAGCAGTTCTTC	CASWGGNEQFF
-	TRBJ2-1	TRBV14	-	TGTGCCAGCAGCCAAGATTTACGGACTCCCTCCTACAATGAGCAGTTCTTC	CASSQDLRTPSYNEQFF
TRBD2	TRBJ2-1	TRBV9	-	TGTGCCAGCAGCGCGCAAGCGGGAGGCTCCTACAATGAGCAGTTCTTC	CASSAQAGGSYNEQFF
TRBD2	TRBJ2-1	TRBV5-4	-	TGTGCCAGCAGCCCCCCGGGACTAGCGGGAGGGAATGAGCAGTTCTTC	CASSPPGLAGGNEQFF
TRBD2	TRBJ2-1	TRBV5-6	-	TGTGCCAGCAGCTTGGGTGGGAGGGCCGGTGAGCAGTTCTTC	CASSLGGRAGEQFF
-	TRBJ2-5	TRBV28	-	TGTGCCAGCAGAGCACAGGGTTGGGCGGAAGAGACCCAGTACTTC	CASRAQGWAEETQYF
TRBD2	TRBJ2-1	TRBV7-9	-	TGTGCCAGCAGCTTACCCCAACTAGCGGGAGTAGCCTACAATGAGCAGTTCTTC	CASSLPQLAGVAYNEQFF
TRBD1	TRBJ2-5	TRBV6-6	-	TGTGCCAGCGGTTACAGGGGACCCTCGGAGACCCAGTACTTC	CASGYRGPSETQYF